Shown below are 9 T cell receptor beta chains from a single sample sequenced in a study of cytomegalovirus exposure and HLA in healthy donors. A multiplex PCR was run with 60 Vbeta primers and 13 Jbeta primers. Assay used: immunoSEQ multiplex PCR; TCRdb lists only in-frame clones, some missing. The table includes some 170,000 clones, 75% to 85% detected once. What was sequenced was PBMCs. The receptor source for this set is a woman younger than 30 in good health and CMV-seropositive.

The chain combines TRBV13 with TRBJ2-5; D perhaps matches TRBD2 (6 bases). Trimming pared 5 bases from V and 2 bases from J, leaving 18 bases between. The CDR3 has 16 residues. Germline V gene sequence: CDR1 PRHDT, CDR2 FYEKMQ (reference sequence). CDR3 sequence reads: CASSPHSGWGQETQYF. The CDR3 DNA reads TGTGCCAGCAGCCCGCATAGCGGCTGGGGTCAAGAGACCCAGTACTTC.

The V call is TRBV9, the J call TRBJ1-4, with 7 bases that match TRBD1. Germline trimming cut 4 bases from V and 1 base from J; bases unmatched to any gene: 13. The V gene's germline CDR1 is SGDLS and CDR2 YYNGEE. The CDR3 runs 18 residues. This CDR3 reads CASSPTDHRGGTNEKLFF. CDR3 sequence (DNA): TGTGCCAGCAGCCCTACAGATCACAGGGGAGGAACTAATGAAAAACTGTTTTTT.

The chain recombines TRBV6-1 with TRBJ1-5; 7 bases line up with TRBD1. This CDR3 contains 14 residues. CDR1 MNHNS and CDR2 SASEGT come from the germline V gene. Trimming at V came to 6 bases and at J to 4 bases, leaving 6 bases not matched to a gene. CDR3 region: CASSSGTENQPQHF. CDR3 sequence (DNA): TGTGCCAGCAGCTCCGGGACAGAAAATCAGCCCCAGCATTTT.

The genes are TRBV30 and TRBJ1-2; TRBD1 matches 10 bases. Germline-derived CDR1 and CDR2 are GTSNPN and SVGIG (reference sequence). The length of the CDR3 is 15 residues. V trimming: 5 bases; J trimming: 4 bases; junction bases outside the gene matches: 10. CDR3 sequence (DNA): TGTGCCTGGGAGGGTACCGGGACAGGGGTCTATGGCTACACCTTC. Its protein is CAWEGTGTGVYGYTF. The full variable domain, with the rest looked up from reference TRBV30 and TRBJ1-2, is SQTIHQWPATLVQPVGSPLSLECTVEGTSNPNLYWYRQAAGRGLQLLFYSVGIGQISSEVPQNLSASRPQDRQFILSSKKLLLSDSGFYLCAWEGTGTGVYGYTFGSGTRLTVV.

The chain couples TRBV10-3 to TRBJ2-7; perhaps TRBD1 as D (5 bases). CDR1 is ENHRY and CDR2 is SYGVKD in the germline V gene. CDR3 length: 13 residues. Trimming removed 8 bases from V and 2 bases from J, with 13 bases in between. The CDR3 bases are TGTGCCATCCAAAAAGGGGCAACCTACGAGCAGTACTTC. It encodes CAIQKGATYEQYF.

The chain uses TRBV4-1 and TRBJ2-5, with D possibly being TRBD2 (6 bases). The CDR3 loop spans 15 amino acids. Trimming stripped 2 bases from V and 7 bases from J, with 17 bases between. Germline lookup yields CDR1 MGHRA and CDR2 YSYEKL. The CDR3 is CASSQKTRESRTQYF. The CDR3 DNA reads TGCGCCAGCAGCCAAAAAACCCGGGAGTCCAGGACCCAGTACTTC.

The chain couples TRBV11-2 to TRBJ1-1; 7 bases agree with TRBD1. The CDR3 consists of 14 residues. In germline, CDR1 is SGHAT, CDR2 FQNNGV. J gave up 2 bases and V 5 bases, and 5 bases lay outside the gene matches. CDR3 sequence reads: CASSPTGFNTEAFF. DNA of the CDR3: TGTGCCAGCAGCCCGACAGGGTTCAACACTGAAGCTTTCTTT.

This clone was observed a few times. This chain connects TRBV4-1 to TRBJ2-1; maybe TRBD2 (6 bases). CDR1 is MGHRA and CDR2 is YSYEKL in the germline V gene. Trimming left V 1 base short and J 3 bases short, with 13 bases between. This CDR3 has 16 residues. CDR3 residues: CASSQVTSPNYNEQFF. In DNA form, the CDR3 reads TGCGCCAGCAGCCAAGTTACTAGCCCAAACTACAATGAGCAGTTCTTC.

This clone was seen more than once but under ten times. The gene calls are TRBV9 and TRBJ2-7, with 9 positions matching TRBD2. This CDR3 region has 13 residues. Germline CDR1 SGDLS, CDR2 YYNGEE. V was clipped by 3 bases and J by 4 bases; unmatched bases: 2. The CDR3 sequence is CASSDSGSYEQYF. CDR3 DNA sequence: TGTGCCAGCAGCGATAGCGGGAGTTACGAGCAGTACTTC. The full variable domain, with the rest looked up from reference TRBV9 and TRBJ2-7, is DSGVTQTPKHLITATGQRVTLRCSPRSGDLSVYWYQQSLDQGLQFLIQYYNGEERAKGNILERFSAQQFPDLHSELNLSSLELGDSALYFCASSDSGSYEQYFGPGTRLTVT.